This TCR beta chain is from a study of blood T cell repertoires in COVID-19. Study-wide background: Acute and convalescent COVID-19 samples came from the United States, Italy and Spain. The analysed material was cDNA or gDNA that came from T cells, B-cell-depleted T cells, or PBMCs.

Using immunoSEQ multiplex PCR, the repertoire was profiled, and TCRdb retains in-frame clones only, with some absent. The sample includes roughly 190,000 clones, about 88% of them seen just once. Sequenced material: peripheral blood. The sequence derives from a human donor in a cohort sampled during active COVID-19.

The DNA of the CDR3 is TGTGCCAGCAGTTTCCCGACAGGATCAGGGAATGGCTACACCTTC. It encodes CASSFPTGSGNGYTF. This chain joins TRBV28 and TRBJ1-2, with a weak D call TRBD1 (6 bases). V lost 3 bases, J lost 6 bases, and 17 bases lay in between. In germline, CDR1 is MDHEN, CDR2 SYDVKM. This CDR3 region has 15 residues.